Following are 10 T cell receptor beta chains from one sample sequenced in a study of shared clonotypes between healthy human individuals. Libraries were prepared by immunoSEQ multiplex PCR; TCRdb keeps only in-frame clonotypes and omits some of them. This table has millions of clones, over 85% appearing once. The sample taken for sequencing was naive CD4+ T cells from PBMCs. As to subset: CD45RA+ positively selected. Receptor source: a man between 18 and 29 years old in good health. Some clones in this sample may be carry-over from other donors' samples.

The rearrangement links TRBV7-2 to TRBJ1-2, with D possibly TRBD1 on 5 matching bases. Looked up from germline, CDR1 is SGHTA and CDR2 is FQGNSA. Trimming cost V 2 bases and J 2 bases, with 9 bases left between them. The CDR3 has 14 residues. In DNA, the CDR3 is TGTGCCAGCAGCTTAAGAAGGGGAAACTATGGCTACACCTTC. Its translation is CASSLRRGNYGYTF.

The J gene is TRBJ2-7, the V gene TRBV29-1; possibly TRBD1 for D (6 bases). The V end lost 2 bases, the J end lost 6 bases, and 14 bases lay between the germline ends. The germline CDR1 and CDR2 sequences are SQVTM and ANQGSEA. CDR3 length: 13 residues. The CDR3 is CSVERQGFSEQYF. Here the CDR3 DNA reads TGCAGCGTTGAAAGGCAGGGGTTTAGCGAGCAGTACTTC.

This clone is a singleton in its sample. The chain recombines TRBV4-3 with TRBJ2-6, with 7 nucleotides matching TRBD1. Per germline, CDR1 LGHNA and CDR2 YSLEER. V dropped 1 base and J dropped 0; count of bases not matched to a gene: 3. The CDR3 loop spans 17 amino acids. The CDR3 loop is CASSQGPGGSGANVLTF. CDR3 in DNA: TGCGCCAGCAGCCAAGGGCCAGGGGGCTCTGGGGCCAACGTCCTGACTTTC.

This chain links TRBV28 with TRBJ2-5; no clear D gene. Per the germline V gene, CDR1 is MDHEN and CDR2 is SYDVKM. V was pared by 5 bases and J by 5 bases, with 12 bases between. The CDR3 totals 13 residues. CDR3 DNA sequence: TGTGCCAGCAGTGTCAGACATAGTGAGACCCAGTACTTC. Encoded protein: CASSVRHSETQYF.

The gene calls are TRBV29-1 and TRBJ2-1; D is ambiguous. CDR1 and CDR2 from the germline V gene are SQVTM and ANQGSEA. The V end lost 7 bases, the J end lost 1 base, and 11 bases lay between the germline ends. The CDR3 extends over 13 amino acids. This CDR3 is CSADKGSYNEQFF. The CDR3 DNA is TGCAGCGCCGATAAAGGGTCCTACAATGAGCAGTTCTTC.

This rearrangement joins TRBV19 to TRBJ2-1, with 15 nucleotides matching TRBD2. Losses at the gene ends were 1 base for V and 8 bases for J; bases not matched to a gene: 3. The CDR3 runs 16 residues. Per the germline V gene, CDR1 is LNHDA and CDR2 is SQIVND (reference sequence). The CDR3 bases are TGTGCCAGTAGTATAGGGACTAGCGGGAGGGCCCATGAGCAGTTCTTC. Amino acids: CASSIGTSGRAHEQFF.

The chain combines TRBV4-1 with TRBJ2-1, with D tentatively TRBD2 (5 bases). The CDR3 runs 13 residues. Germline loops: CDR1 MGHRA, CDR2 YSYEKL. The V gene lost 3 bases and the J gene lost 5 bases, with 8 bases spanning the gap. The CDR3 DNA reads TGCGCCAGCAGCCATTGGCGGGACAATGAGCAGTTCTTC. Translating gives CASSHWRDNEQFF.

This clone was picked up one time. The chain's CDR3 is CASSQGSIGRLGEKLFF. CDR3 bases: TGCGCCAGCAGCCAAGGATCGATCGGGAGACTAGGTGAAAAACTGTTTTTT. The rearrangement uses TRBV4-1 and TRBJ1-4; D uncertain. Germline loops: CDR1 MGHRA, CDR2 YSYEKL. The CDR3 consists of 17 residues. V lost 1 base and J lost 7, with 19 bases in between.

V gene TRBV10-3 combines with J gene TRBJ2-2; tentative D call: TRBD1 (6 bases). CDR3 size: 16 residues. Germline-derived CDR1 and CDR2 are ENHRY and SYGVKD. Trimming removed 3 bases at V and 1 base at J, with 12 bases between. DNA for the CDR3: TGTGCCATCAGTGAAAGTCAGGGGCTGAACACCGGGGAGCTGTTTTTT. It specifies CAISESQGLNTGELFF.

CDR3 sequence (DNA): TGTGCCAGTAGGTACTTCAGGGGATTGGAATCTAACTATGGCTACACCTTC. Translating it yields CASRYFRGLESNYGYTF. This chain joins TRBV19 and TRBJ1-2, with a possible D match to TRBD1 (6 bases). Germline V gene data show CDR1 as LNHDA and CDR2 as SQIVND (reference sequence). The V gene lost 6 bases and the J gene lost 0 bases, with 20 bases spanning the gap. The CDR3 length is 17 residues.